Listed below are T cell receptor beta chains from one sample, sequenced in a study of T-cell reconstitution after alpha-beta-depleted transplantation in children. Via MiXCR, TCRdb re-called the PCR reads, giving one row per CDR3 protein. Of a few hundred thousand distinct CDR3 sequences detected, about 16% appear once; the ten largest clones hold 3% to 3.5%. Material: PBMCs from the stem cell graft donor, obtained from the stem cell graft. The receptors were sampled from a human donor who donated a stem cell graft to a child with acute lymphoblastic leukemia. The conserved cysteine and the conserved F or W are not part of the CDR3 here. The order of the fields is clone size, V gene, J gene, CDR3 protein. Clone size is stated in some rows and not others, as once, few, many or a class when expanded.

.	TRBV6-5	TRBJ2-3	ASSYVSGGPTDTQY
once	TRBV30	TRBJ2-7	AWSVYGFPYEQY
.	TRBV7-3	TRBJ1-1	ASGREGFTEAF
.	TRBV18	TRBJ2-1	ASSSGQPLKDNEQF
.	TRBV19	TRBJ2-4	ASLEGTKNIQY
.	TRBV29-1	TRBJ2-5	SVDGRVGETQY
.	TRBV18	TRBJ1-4	ASSPYPSRANEKLF
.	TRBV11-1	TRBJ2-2	ASSSRRKGPDTGELF
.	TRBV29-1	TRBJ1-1	SVDAANTEAF
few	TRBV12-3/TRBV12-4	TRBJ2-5	ASSSWGSGAQETQY
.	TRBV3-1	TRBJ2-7	ASSQDVRTSGRAGYEQY
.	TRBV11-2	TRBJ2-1	ASSLEGGIYNEQF
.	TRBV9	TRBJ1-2	ASSVSRYYGYT
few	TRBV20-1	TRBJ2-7	SARDFLAGSGEQY
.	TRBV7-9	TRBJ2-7	ASSDPGQAYEQY
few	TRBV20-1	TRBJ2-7	SAISAADYEQY
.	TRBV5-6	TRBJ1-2	ASSFGGQGDNYGYT
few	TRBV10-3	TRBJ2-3	AISMVAGGPSDTQY
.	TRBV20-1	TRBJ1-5	SASPKDWYHNQPQH
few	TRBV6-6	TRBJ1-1	ASVTDTEAF
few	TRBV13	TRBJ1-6	ASTRTNSPLH
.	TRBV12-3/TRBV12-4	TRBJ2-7	ASSPIGTGAYEQY
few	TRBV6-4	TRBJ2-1	ASSELAGESNEQF
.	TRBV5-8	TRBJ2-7	ATTTGSSYEQY
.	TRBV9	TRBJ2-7	ASSVEDTGGYEQY
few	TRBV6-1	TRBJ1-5	ASSEAQGNVQGGNQPQH
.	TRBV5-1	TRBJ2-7	ASSLNLGYEQY
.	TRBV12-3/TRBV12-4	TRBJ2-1	ASSFTGLDNEQF
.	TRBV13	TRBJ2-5	ASSSGQGGETQY
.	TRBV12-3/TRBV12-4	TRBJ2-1	ASSLGDSYGYSEQF
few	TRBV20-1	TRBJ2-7	SAYGLAGVFYEQY
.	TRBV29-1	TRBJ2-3	SVEEAGDTQY
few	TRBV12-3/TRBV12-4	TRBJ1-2	ASSSNGAYGYT
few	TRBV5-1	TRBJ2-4	ASSPTSFDKNIQY
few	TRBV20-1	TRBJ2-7	SARVESSYEQY
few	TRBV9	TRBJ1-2	ASSGDRASLHGYT
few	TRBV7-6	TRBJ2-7	ASSSALAGAHEQY
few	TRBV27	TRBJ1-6	ASSLSSIGVPYSPLH
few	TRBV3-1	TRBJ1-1	ASSSRGITEAF
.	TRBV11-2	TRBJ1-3	ASTRSSSGNTIY
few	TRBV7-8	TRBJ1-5	ASSEIYAGGVNQPQH
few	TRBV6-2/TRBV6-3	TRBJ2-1	ASSPGLGSYNEQF
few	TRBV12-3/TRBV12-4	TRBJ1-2	ASSLAVNYGYT
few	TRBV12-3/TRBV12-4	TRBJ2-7	ASSFTGGSNEQY
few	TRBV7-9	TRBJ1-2	AIQGLYGYT
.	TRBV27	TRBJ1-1	ASRPGQDGEAF
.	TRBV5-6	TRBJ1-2	ASRSGAGFGYT